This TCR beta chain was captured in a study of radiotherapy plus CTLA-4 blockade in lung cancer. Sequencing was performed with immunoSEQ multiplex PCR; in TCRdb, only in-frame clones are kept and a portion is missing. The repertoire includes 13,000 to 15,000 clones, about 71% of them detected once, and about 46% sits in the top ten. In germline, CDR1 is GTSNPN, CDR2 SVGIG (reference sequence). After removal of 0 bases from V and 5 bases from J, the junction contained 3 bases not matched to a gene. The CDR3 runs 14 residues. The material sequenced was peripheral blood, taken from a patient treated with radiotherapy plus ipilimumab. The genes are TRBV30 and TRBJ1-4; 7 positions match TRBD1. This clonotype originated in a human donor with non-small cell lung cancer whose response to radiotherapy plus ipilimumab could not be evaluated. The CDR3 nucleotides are TGTGCCTGGAGTGTACAACAGGGGAATGAAAAACTGTTTTTT. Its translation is CAWSVQQGNEKLFF.